The TCR beta chain described here comes from a study of technical replicates of blood from several donors. There are a few counts of this clone. TCRdb's copy holds only in-frame clones and misses some; the assay was immunoSEQ multiplex PCR. This sample has approximately 58,000 clones; roughly 90% occur once, and the top ten carry 5% to 6%. This sequence was found in a human donor in good health. Some clones in this sample may be carry-over from other donors' samples. Material for sequencing was PBMCs.

Here the CDR3 DNA reads TGTGCCAGCACCTTGAGGGGGACCGCTGAAGCTTTCTTT. Translated, it gives CASTLRGTAEAFF. The rearrangement links TRBV6-6 to TRBJ1-1; maybe TRBD1 (6 bases). CDR3 length: 13 residues. Germline V gene data show CDR1 as MNHNY and CDR2 as SVGAGI (reference sequence). V was cut by 7 bases and J by 6 bases, with 15 bases left in between.